This TCR beta chain was identified in a study of control samples from healthy donors and cancer patients. The V and J ends lost 3 bases and 5 bases respectively, with 8 bases between them. This CDR3 is 12 amino acids long. CDR1 and CDR2 (germline): DFQATT, SNEGSKA (reference sequence). Only in-frame clones appear in the TCRdb table, and some are missing; sequencing was by immunoSEQ multiplex PCR. This table holds 89,000 or so clones, about 89% found once. This receptor was identified in a man in his fifties in good health. Sequenced material: blood. The chain recombines TRBV20-1 with TRBJ1-5; D unresolved. The CDR3 spells CSASRGDQPQHF. CDR3 nucleotides: TGCAGTGCTAGTCGGGGAGATCAGCCCCAGCATTTT.